The 8 T cell receptor beta chains given below trace back to one sample, sequenced in a study of T cells after yellow fever vaccination (dated 2019 in TCRdb). What this sample's treatment or condition label stands for: live attenuated yellow fever vaccine strain. Receptor libraries were prepared by 5' RACE. Instrument on record: Illumina NovaSeq 6000. TCRdb ran its own pipeline on the public reads, namely fastp trimming at Q25 and MiXCR clone calling, and kept in-frame beta chains. Rows merge per CDR3 protein into single entries with the most common DNA and genes. The sample table lists 300,000 or so distinct CDR3 sequences, around 10% of them with a count of one. In total, the top ten clones hold about 3.7% of the sample. The sequences come from CD4+ T cells sorted from PBMCs, collected 5 days after the yellow fever booster vaccination. These receptors all come from a man between 18 and 29 years old who received the YFV17D yellow fever vaccine.

The rearrangement joins TRBV6-2 or TRBV6-3 to TRBJ2-3; D not resolved. Germline V gene sequence: CDR1 MNHEY, CDR2 SVGEGT. The CDR3 length is 12 residues. V lost 0 bases and J lost 7, with 5 bases in between. This CDR3 reads CASSYSPYTQYF. Here the CDR3 DNA reads TGTGCCAGCAGTTACTCGCCATATACGCAGTATTTT.

The chain employs TRBV6-1 and TRBJ1-6; 9 bases match TRBD1. The germline CDR1 and CDR2 sequences are MNHNS and SASEGT. CDR3 size: 17 residues. Germline trimming cut 6 bases from V and 2 bases from J; bases unmatched to any gene: 8. The CDR3 nucleotides read TGTGCCAGCAGGGGAACAGGGGGCTCGACCTATAATTCACCCCTCCACTTT. It yields the protein CASRGTGGSTYNSPLHF.

This clonotype was found a few times. The rearrangement joins TRBV7-9 to TRBJ2-3; D might be TRBD1 or TRBD2, each matching 6 bases. V lost 2 bases, J lost 1 base, and 13 bases lay in between. The CDR3 covers 16 residues. Germline CDR1 SEHNR, CDR2 FQNEAQ (reference sequence). The CDR3 spells CASSLWGAGGTDTQYF. The DNA of the CDR3 is TGTGCCAGCAGCTTATGGGGGGCTGGAGGCACAGATACGCAGTATTTT. The full variable domain, in which reference TRBV7-9 and TRBJ2-3 provide the parts outside the CDR3, is DTGVSQNPRHKITKRGQNVTFRCDPISEHNRLYWYRQTLGQGPEFLTYFQNEAQLEKSRLLSDRFSAERPKGSFSTLEIQRTEQGDSAMYLCASSLWGAGGTDTQYFGPGTRLTVL.

The chain uses TRBV7-2 and TRBJ1-5, with 11 nucleotides matching TRBD1. The CDR3 length is 16 residues. Germline V gene data show CDR1 as SGHTA and CDR2 as FQGNSA. After removal of 3 bases from V and 7 bases from J, the junction contained 8 bases not matched to a gene. The CDR3: CASSFMGQGVGQPQHF. The CDR3 coding sequence is TGTGCCAGCAGCTTCATGGGACAGGGGGTGGGGCAGCCCCAGCATTTT.

This clonotype was observed many times. V usage is TRBV7-9 and J usage is TRBJ1-1, with D uncertain. Germline V gene sequence: CDR1 SEHNR, CDR2 FQNEAQ (reference sequence). V lost 1 base and J 4 bases, leaving 7 bases between the germline ends. This CDR3 is built from 13 residues. DNA of the CDR3: TGTGCCAGCAGCTTAGATTGGGGCACTGAAGCTTTCTTT. Translated: CASSLDWGTEAFF.

V gene TRBV5-1 combines with J gene TRBJ2-3; maybe TRBD2 (6 bases). V gave up 5 bases and J gave up 3 bases, with 10 bases separating them. The CDR3 totals 13 residues. Germline V gives CDR1 SGHRS, CDR2 YFSETQ. This CDR3 is CASREGPTDTQYF. For the CDR3, the DNA is TGCGCCAGCAGGGAGGGCCCTACAGATACGCAGTATTTT.

The chain carries TRBV19 and TRBJ2-7; D possibly corresponds to TRBD2 (5 bases). Trimming took off 4 bases at V and 1 base at J, with 11 bases between the two ends. Germline CDR1 is LNHDA and CDR2 is SQIVND (reference sequence). This CDR3 is built from 14 residues. CDR3 sequence (DNA): TGTGCCAGTAGTAGAGGGTTGGAGTCCTACGAGCAGTACTTC. Translated, it gives CASSRGLESYEQYF.

This clonotype was found a few times. The chain recombines TRBV6-1 with TRBJ1-2; D unresolved. V lost 3 bases to trimming and J lost 5 bases, with 10 bases between them. The CDR3 contains 13 residues. Germline V lookup: CDR1 MNHNS, CDR2 SASEGT. The CDR3 nucleotides are TGTGCCAGCAGTGAGTCGGGAGGTTATGGCTACACCTTC. Its protein product is CASSESGGYGYTF.